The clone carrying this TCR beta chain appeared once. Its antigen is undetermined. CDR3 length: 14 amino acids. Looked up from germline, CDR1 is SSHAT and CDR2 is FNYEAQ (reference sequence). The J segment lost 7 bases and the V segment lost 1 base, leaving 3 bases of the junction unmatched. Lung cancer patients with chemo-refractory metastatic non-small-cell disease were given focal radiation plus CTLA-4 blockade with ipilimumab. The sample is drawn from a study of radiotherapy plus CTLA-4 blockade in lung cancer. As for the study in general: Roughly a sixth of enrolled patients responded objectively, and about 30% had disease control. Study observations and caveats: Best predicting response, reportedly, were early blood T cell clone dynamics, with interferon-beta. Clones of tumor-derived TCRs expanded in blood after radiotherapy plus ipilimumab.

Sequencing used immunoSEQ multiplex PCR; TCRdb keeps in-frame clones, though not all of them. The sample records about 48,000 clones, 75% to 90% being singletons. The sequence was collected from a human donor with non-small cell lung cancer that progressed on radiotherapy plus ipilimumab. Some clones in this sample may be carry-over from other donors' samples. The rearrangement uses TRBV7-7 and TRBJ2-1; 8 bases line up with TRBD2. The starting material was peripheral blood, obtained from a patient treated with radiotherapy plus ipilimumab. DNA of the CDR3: TGTGCCAGCAGCTTAGGAGCGGGGGATAATGAGCAGTTCTTC. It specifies CASSLGAGDNEQFF.